This T cell receptor beta chain was captured by sequencing in a study of CD8 T cells in Susac syndrome. The germline CDR1 and CDR2 sequences are SGHRS and YFSETQ. This CDR3 spans 14 amino acids. Trimming pared 1 base from V and 2 bases from J, leaving 10 bases between. TEMRA cells were FACS-enriched, with CD8+ and CD4+ T cells isolated negatively. With random hexamers, reverse transcription was performed on about 0.5 to 1 ug of RNA. TCRdb itself ran the immunoSEQ multiplex PCR reads through MiXCR, one entry per CDR3 protein. The profile shows about 130,000 distinct CDR3 sequences, approximately 93% of them singletons.

The origin of this receptor is a human donor with multiple sclerosis. This chain connects TRBV5-1 to TRBJ2-7; weak D call: TRBD1 (6 bases). The sequenced sample consisted of CD8+ T cells from PBMCs. Here the CDR3 reads CASSLPGQTYEQYV. CDR3 nucleotide sequence: TGCGCCAGCAGCTTGCCAGGACAGACCTACGAGCAGTACGTC.